These 17 T cell receptor beta chains share one sample of origin, sequenced in a study of blood T cell repertoires in COVID-19. The table came from immunoSEQ multiplex PCR; TCRdb's copy has only in-frame clones and leaves some out. There are some 130,000 clones in the sample; around 88% occur only once, and around 4.5% lies in the top ten. Sequencing used peripheral blood. The receptor set was obtained from a man aged 55-75 years with COVID-19, enrolled during active disease.

The V gene is TRBV5-1, the J gene TRBJ2-5; 8 bases are shared with TRBD2. V lost 7 bases, J lost 3 bases, and 14 bases stayed unmatched. The V gene's germline CDR1 is SGHRS and CDR2 YFSETQ. The CDR3 is made up of 16 amino acids. The CDR3 sequence is CASGPSTGGAKETQYF. Written as DNA, the CDR3 is TGCGCCAGCGGCCCCAGTACCGGGGGGGCCAAAGAGACCCAGTACTTC.

This sequence joins TRBV5-6 and TRBJ1-3; the D is unclear. V dropped 1 base and J dropped 1 base, with 6 bases sitting between them. This CDR3 is built from 14 residues. Germline-derived CDR1 and CDR2 are SGHDT and YYEEEE. The CDR3 here is CASSLYSSGNTIYF. CDR3 nucleotide sequence: TGTGCCAGCAGCTTGTACAGTTCTGGAAACACCATATATTTT.

The V gene is TRBV11-3, the J gene TRBJ2-2; D is perhaps TRBD1 (5 bases). V lost 8 bases, J lost 2 bases, and 12 bases lay in between. Per the germline V gene, CDR1 is SGHNT and CDR2 is YENEEA. This CDR3 comprises 14 residues. CDR3 sequence reads: CASAQGANTGELFF. The CDR3 DNA is TGTGCCAGCGCCCAGGGCGCTAACACCGGGGAGCTGTTTTTT.

The chain recombines TRBV28 with TRBJ2-2, with TRBD1 as a possible D gene (6 bases). Per germline, CDR1 MDHEN and CDR2 SYDVKM. The V end was cut by 2 bases, the J end by 4 bases, with 11 bases between. The CDR3 totals 15 residues. This chain's CDR3 is CASSLSFRGTGELFF. DNA for the CDR3: TGTGCCAGCAGTTTAAGTTTCAGGGGCACCGGGGAGCTGTTTTTT.

The rearrangement joins TRBV14 to TRBJ2-5; 9 positions agree with TRBD1. Germline V gene lookup returns CDR1 SGHDN and CDR2 FVKESK. V lost 1 base, J lost 4 bases, and 7 bases stayed unmatched. There are 16 residues in the CDR3. CDR3 amino acids: CASSQAPQGARETQYF. CDR3 nucleotide sequence: TGTGCCAGCAGCCAAGCACCACAGGGGGCGCGAGAGACCCAGTACTTC.

The V and J genes are TRBV5-5 and TRBJ2-7; 10 bases are a match to TRBD1. The CDR3 covers 16 residues. Trimming at V came to 4 bases and at J to 3 bases, leaving 10 bases not matched to a gene. The V gene's germline CDR1 is SGHKS and CDR2 YYEKEE (reference sequence). CDR3 region: CASSIDRGRPGYEQYF. For the CDR3, the DNA is TGTGCCAGCAGCATCGACAGGGGGCGACCGGGCTACGAGCAGTACTTC.

V usage is TRBV9 and J usage is TRBJ2-2; a possible D gene is TRBD1 (5 bases). The CDR3 has 14 residues. Trimming removed 4 bases at V and 2 bases at J, with 9 bases between. Per the germline V gene, CDR1 is SGDLS and CDR2 is YYNGEE. CDR3 in amino acids: CASSLRTNTGELFF. The CDR3 DNA is TGTGCCAGCAGCCTTAGGACAAACACCGGGGAGCTGTTTTTT.

This clone was counted a few times. The CDR3 DNA follows: TGTGCCAGCACCCAAACAGGGTCCCGCTCAAGGGGTAGGCCCCAGCATTTT. Translation gives CASTQTGSRSRGRPQHF. V is TRBV28 and J is TRBJ1-5, with D tentatively TRBD1 (6 bases). Germline V gene data show CDR1 as MDHEN and CDR2 as SYDVKM. Deletions cut 7 bases from V and 9 bases from J, with 28 bases between. The CDR3 contains 17 residues.

V is TRBV11-2 and J is TRBJ1-1; a possible D gene is TRBD1 (6 bases). CDR1 is SGHAT, CDR2 FQNNGV, per germline. CDR3 length equals 14 residues. V dropped 6 bases and J dropped 1 base, with 12 bases sitting between them. The CDR3 nucleotides read TGTGCCAGCAGTCCGGGACAATGGAACACTGAAGCTTTCTTT. Its protein is CASSPGQWNTEAFF.

The CDR3 protein is CASSQTGVDGYTF. CDR3 nucleotide sequence: TGTGCCAGCAGCCAGACAGGGGTGGATGGCTACACCTTC. V gene TRBV5-4 combines with J gene TRBJ1-2, with 8 bases fitting TRBD1. The CDR3 spans 13 residues. Germline lookup yields CDR1 SGHNT and CDR2 YYREEE (reference sequence). Trimming took 4 bases from V and 6 from J; bases not matched to a gene: 5.

The J gene is TRBJ2-3, the V gene TRBV19; tentative D call: TRBD2 (6 bases). Germline CDR1 LNHDA, CDR2 SQIVND (reference sequence). Trimming took 7 bases from V and 0 from J, leaving 17 bases between them. This CDR3 has 16 amino acids. The CDR3 reads CASTLGDWASTDTQYF. The CDR3 DNA sequence: TGTGCCAGTACCTTAGGGGACTGGGCAAGCACAGATACGCAGTATTTT.

This clone was counted a single time. The V and J genes are TRBV7-8 and TRBJ1-3; no definite D call. CDR3 length: 12 amino acids. Germline V CDR1 and CDR2: SGHVS, FQNEAQ. The V and J ends lost 2 bases and 4 bases respectively, with 3 bases between them. CDR3: CASSLSGNTIYF. CDR3 DNA: TGTGCCAGCAGCTTATCAGGAAACACCATATATTTT.

The CDR3 spells CASSLVSTTYNEQFF. DNA for the CDR3: TGTGCCAGCAGCTTGGTGTCTACCACCTACAATGAGCAGTTCTTC. The chain joins TRBV5-4 to TRBJ2-1, with D unresolved. The V and J ends lost 0 bases and 2 bases respectively, with 9 bases between them. The CDR3 consists of 15 residues. Germline lookup yields CDR1 SGHNT and CDR2 YYREEE (reference sequence).

The chain joins TRBV6-5 to TRBJ2-1; D gene uncertain. CDR3 size: 16 residues. Per the germline V gene, CDR1 is MNHEY and CDR2 is SVGAGI. V lost 0 bases, J lost 0 bases, and 9 bases lay in between. The CDR3 sequence is CASSYSFADSYNEQFF. In DNA, the CDR3 is TGTGCCAGCAGTTACTCATTCGCGGACTCCTACAATGAGCAGTTCTTC.

The V call is TRBV3-1 (or the pseudogene TRBV3-2), the J call TRBJ2-7; D gene ambiguous. V was shortened by 0 bases and J by 7 bases, with 13 bases between the two germline ends. CDR1 and CDR2 (germline): LGHDT, YNNKEL (reference sequence). The CDR3 runs to 14 residues. The CDR3 coding sequence is TGTGCCAGCAGCCAAGACGGTGGTCTTGTTGAGCAGTACTTC. This sequence encodes CASSQDGGLVEQYF.

The chain links TRBV19 to TRBJ2-1, with 7 bases matching TRBD2. Per germline, CDR1 LNHDA and CDR2 SQIVND (reference sequence). Trimming at V came to 1 base and at J to 0 bases, leaving 3 bases not matched to a gene. The CDR3 length is 16 residues. The CDR3 DNA reads as TGTGCCAGTAGTATAGCAGCGGGGAGCTCCTACAATGAGCAGTTCTTC. Its translation is CASSIAAGSSYNEQFF.

CDR3 sequence: CASSEGVDQPQHF. The CDR3, as DNA: TGTGCCAGCAGTGAAGGGGTCGACCAGCCCCAGCATTTT. The V and J genes are TRBV6-4 and TRBJ1-5; D may be TRBD1 (5 bases). The V end lost 3 bases, the J end lost 7 bases, and 10 bases lay between the germline ends. The CDR3 spans 13 residues. CDR1 and CDR2 (germline): MRHNA, SNTAGT.